The source of this T cell receptor beta chain is a study of blood T cell repertoires in COVID-19. Method: immunoSEQ multiplex PCR; TCRdb's copy keeps in-frame clones and lacks some. In the table there are over 150,000 clones, roughly four fifths of which are singletons. This study enrolled people aged about 18 to 95 from roughly 24 US geographic areas. Membership in each cohort depended on participant-reported clinical history. Trimming took off 1 base at V and 8 bases at J, with 14 bases between the two ends. The germline V gene has CDR1 GTSNPN and CDR2 SVGIG (reference sequence). The length of the CDR3 is 14 residues.

The clonotype originates from a man aged 35 to 55 who had recovered from COVID-19. The source material was PBMCs or T cells enriched from blood (not recorded which). J is TRBJ2-2 and V is TRBV30, with D possibly matching TRBD1 (5 bases). CDR3: CAWSEVAQGGELFF. CDR3 nucleotide sequence: TGTGCCTGGAGTGAGGTGGCCCAGGGTGGGGAGCTGTTTTTT.